The 8 T cell receptor beta chains below were found in one sample sequenced in a study of blood T cell repertoires in COVID-19. Profiling relied on immunoSEQ multiplex PCR, and the TCRdb table lists in-frame clones only, not all of them. This table holds 200,000 to 300,000 clones, about 87% found once. The sample was peripheral blood. Receptors originate from a human donor in a cohort sampled during active COVID-19.

The rearrangement uses TRBV5-1 and TRBJ2-3; 8 nucleotides match TRBD2. V dropped 5 bases and J dropped 3; count of bases not matched to a gene: 8. The CDR3 length is 15 residues. Germline V CDR1 and CDR2: SGHRS, YFSETQ. For the CDR3, the DNA is TGCGCCAGCAGTCGCAGCGGGGGTGGAACAGATACGCAGTATTTT. Encoded protein: CASSRSGGGTDTQYF.

V usage is TRBV10-3 and J usage is TRBJ2-2, with D possibly being TRBD2 (7 bases). V lost 3 bases and J lost 0, with 11 bases in between. Per germline, CDR1 ENHRY and CDR2 SYGVKD. The CDR3 runs to 16 residues. CDR3 DNA sequence: TGTGCCATCAGTGACCCGGGGGGCGCGAACACCGGGGAGCTGTTTTTT. Amino acid sequence: CAISDPGGANTGELFF.

About this clone itself: Germline is not matched at one junction end, which may reflect a read error. CDR3 amino acids: CASSFTGGPQPQHF. As DNA, the CDR3 is TGTGCCAGCAGCTTCACAGGGGGGCCTCAGCCTCAGCATTTT. The chain joins TRBV7-9 to TRBJ1-5, with 8 bases matching TRBD1. The CDR3 is 14 residues long. CDR1 and CDR2 (germline): SEHNR, FQNEAQ (reference sequence).

This rearrangement joins TRBV2 to TRBJ1-5, with 11 positions matching TRBD1. Per germline, CDR1 SNHLY and CDR2 FYNNEI. This CDR3 region has 15 residues. J lost 6 bases, V lost 4 bases, and 5 bases had no gene match. In nucleotides, the CDR3 is TGTGCCAGCAGTGCTGGACAGGGGGCATTTCAGCCCCAGCATTTT. It encodes CASSAGQGAFQPQHF.

In this sample, this clone turned up a few times. The V gene is TRBV5-5, the J gene TRBJ1-5; TRBD1 might be the D (5 bases). Germline CDR1 SGHKS, CDR2 YYEKEE (reference sequence). CDR3 size: 15 residues. V gave up 9 bases and J gave up 2 bases, with 18 bases separating them. CDR3 nucleotide sequence: TGTGCCACCGCGGTAGGGGATTTAGGCAATCAGCCCCAGCATTTT. This sequence encodes CATAVGDLGNQPQHF.

The CDR3 reads CASSFGGLVTQYF. The CDR3 DNA reads as TGTGCCAGCAGCTTCGGAGGGTTAGTGACGCAGTATTTT. This sequence joins TRBV5-4 and TRBJ2-3; D is possibly TRBD2 (6 bases). The CDR3 consists of 13 residues. CDR1 SGHNT and CDR2 YYREEE come from the germline V gene (reference sequence). Trimming removed 2 bases from V and 9 bases from J, with 13 bases in between.

In DNA, the CDR3 is TGTGCCAGCAGTTACTCGATCGGGGGGCGGAGTGAGCAGTTCTTC. As protein: CASSYSIGGRSEQFF. The genes are TRBV6-2 or TRBV6-3 and TRBJ2-1, with D maybe TRBD2 (7 bases). The V and J ends lost 0 bases and 9 bases respectively, with 15 bases between them. The CDR3 loop spans 15 amino acids. CDR1 is MNHEY and CDR2 is SVGEGT in the germline V gene.

The J gene is TRBJ1-3, the V gene TRBV5-1, with TRBD1 matching over 8 bases. CDR1 and CDR2 from the germline V gene are SGHRS and YFSETQ. The CDR3 totals 15 residues. With V trimmed by 4 bases and J by 4 bases, 7 bases remained unmatched. The DNA for the CDR3 is TGCGCCAGCAGCCCCCTGACAGGGGTGGGAAACACCATATATTTT. This codes for CASSPLTGVGNTIYF.